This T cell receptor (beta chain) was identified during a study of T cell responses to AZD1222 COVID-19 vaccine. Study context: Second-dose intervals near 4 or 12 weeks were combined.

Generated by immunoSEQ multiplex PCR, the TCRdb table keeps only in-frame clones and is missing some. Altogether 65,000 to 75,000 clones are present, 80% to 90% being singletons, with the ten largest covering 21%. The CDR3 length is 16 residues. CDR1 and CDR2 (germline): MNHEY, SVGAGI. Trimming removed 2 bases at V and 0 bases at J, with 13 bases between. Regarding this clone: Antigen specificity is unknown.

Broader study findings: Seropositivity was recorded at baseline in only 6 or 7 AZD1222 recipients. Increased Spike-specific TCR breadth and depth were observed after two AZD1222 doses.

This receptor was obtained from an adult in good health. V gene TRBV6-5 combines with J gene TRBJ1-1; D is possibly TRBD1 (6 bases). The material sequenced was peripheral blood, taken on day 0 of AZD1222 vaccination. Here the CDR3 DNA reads TGTGCCAGCAGTTACCTGACCAGGGGAGTGAACACTGAAGCTTTCTTT. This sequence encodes CASSYLTRGVNTEAFF.